This paragraph covers one TCR beta chain sequence. Clones were read by immunoSEQ multiplex PCR, and TCRdb kept only the in-frame ones, dropping some. The sample shows over 400,000 clones, about 96% of them seen only once. The CDR3 has 17 residues. Trimming removed 3 bases from V and 9 bases from J; junction bases left unmatched: 11. The germline V gene encodes CDR1 LNHDA and CDR2 SQIVND (reference sequence). This specimen belongs to a study of shared clonotypes between healthy human individuals. Study-wide background: Aged 18 to 49, the donors were a couple of women and a few men.

The sequenced sample was naive CD4+ T cells sorted from blood. Subset described: CD45RA+ positively selected. The receptor comes from a woman younger than 45 in good health. This chain links TRBV19 with TRBJ2-1; 13 bases are a match to TRBD2. The CDR3 is CASSIPSLAGGPVEQFF. The CDR3 DNA reads TGTGCCAGTAGTATCCCCTCACTAGCGGGAGGGCCGGTTGAGCAGTTCTTC.